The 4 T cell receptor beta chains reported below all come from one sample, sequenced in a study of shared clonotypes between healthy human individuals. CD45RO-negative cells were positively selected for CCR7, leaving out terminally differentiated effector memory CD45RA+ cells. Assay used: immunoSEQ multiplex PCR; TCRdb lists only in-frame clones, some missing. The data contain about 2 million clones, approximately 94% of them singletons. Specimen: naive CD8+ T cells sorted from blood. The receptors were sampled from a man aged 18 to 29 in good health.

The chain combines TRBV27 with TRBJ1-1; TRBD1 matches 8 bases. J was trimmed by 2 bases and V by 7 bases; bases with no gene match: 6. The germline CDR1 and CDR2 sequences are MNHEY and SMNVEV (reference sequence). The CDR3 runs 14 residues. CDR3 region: CASKRTGSNTEAFF. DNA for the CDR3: TGTGCCAGCAAACGGACAGGGAGTAACACTGAAGCTTTCTTT.

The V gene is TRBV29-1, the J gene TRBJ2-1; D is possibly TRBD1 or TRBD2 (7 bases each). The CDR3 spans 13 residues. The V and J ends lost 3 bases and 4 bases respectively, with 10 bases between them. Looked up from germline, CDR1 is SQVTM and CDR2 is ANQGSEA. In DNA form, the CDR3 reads TGCAGCGTTGACAGGGGGGGTTACAATGAGCAGTTCTTC. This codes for CSVDRGGYNEQFF.

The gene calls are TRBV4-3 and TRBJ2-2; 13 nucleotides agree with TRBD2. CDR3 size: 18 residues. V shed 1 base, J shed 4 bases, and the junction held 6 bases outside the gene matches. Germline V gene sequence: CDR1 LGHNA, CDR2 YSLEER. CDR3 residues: CASSQATSGREGTGELFF. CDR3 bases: TGCGCCAGCAGCCAAGCCACTAGCGGGAGGGAGGGCACCGGGGAGCTGTTTTTT.

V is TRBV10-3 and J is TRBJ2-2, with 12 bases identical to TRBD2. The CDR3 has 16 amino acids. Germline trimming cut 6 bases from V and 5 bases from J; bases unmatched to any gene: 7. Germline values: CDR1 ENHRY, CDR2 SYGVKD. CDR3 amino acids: CAIRDSTSGRTGELFF. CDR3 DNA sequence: TGTGCCATCAGGGATTCGACTAGCGGGAGAACCGGGGAGCTGTTTTTT.